This T cell receptor beta chain was found in a study of cytomegalovirus exposure and HLA in healthy donors. Study at large: The study placed roughly four fifths of its approximately 400 genotyped donors in the Caucasian-associated ancestry cluster.

Unrecorded immune exposure was likely among donors, who were nominally healthy when sampled. A word on this clone: What it binds is unknown.

The PCR made use of 60 Vbeta and 13 Jbeta primers. Profiling relied on immunoSEQ multiplex PCR, and the TCRdb table lists in-frame clones only, not all of them. The profile shows roughly 140,000 clones, roughly three quarters of them singletons. Study outcomes and limitations: Reported findings show TCR beta sequences accurately forecast HLA-A and HLA-B alleles in most subjects.

The germline gives CDR1 SGHTA, CDR2 FQGTGA. V lost 5 bases and J lost 5; bases outside the gene matches: 6. This CDR3 comprises 16 residues. This sequence was found in a human donor in good health. The sequencing input was PBMCs. The chain has TRBV7-3 and TRBJ2-3; 14 bases are a match to TRBD2. CDR3 amino acids: CASSTGLAGGGDTQYF. CDR3 bases: TGTGCCAGCAGCACTGGACTAGCGGGAGGCGGAGATACGCAGTATTTT.